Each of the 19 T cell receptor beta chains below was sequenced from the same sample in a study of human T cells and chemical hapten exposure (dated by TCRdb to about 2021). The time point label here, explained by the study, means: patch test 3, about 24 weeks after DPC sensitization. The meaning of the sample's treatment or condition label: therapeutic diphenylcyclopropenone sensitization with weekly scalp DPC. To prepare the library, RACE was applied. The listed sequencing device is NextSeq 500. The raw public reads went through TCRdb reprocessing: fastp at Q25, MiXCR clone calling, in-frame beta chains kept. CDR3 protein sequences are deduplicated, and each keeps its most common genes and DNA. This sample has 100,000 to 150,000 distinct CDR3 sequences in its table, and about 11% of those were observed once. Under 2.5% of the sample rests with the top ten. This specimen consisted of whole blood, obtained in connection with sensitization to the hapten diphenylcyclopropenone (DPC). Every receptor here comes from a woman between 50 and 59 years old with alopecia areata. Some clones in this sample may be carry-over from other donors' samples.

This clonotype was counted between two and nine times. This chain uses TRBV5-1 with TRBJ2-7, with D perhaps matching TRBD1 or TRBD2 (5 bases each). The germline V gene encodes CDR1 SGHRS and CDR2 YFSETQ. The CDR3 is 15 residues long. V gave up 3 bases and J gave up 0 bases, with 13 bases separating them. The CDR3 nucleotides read TGCGCCAGCAGCTCGCGGGTTGACAGCTCCTACGAGCAGTACTTC. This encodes CASSSRVDSSYEQYF.

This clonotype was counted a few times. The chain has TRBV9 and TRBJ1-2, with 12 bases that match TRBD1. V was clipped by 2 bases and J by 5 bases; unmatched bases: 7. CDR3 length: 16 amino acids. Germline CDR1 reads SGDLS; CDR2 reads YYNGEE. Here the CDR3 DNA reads TGTGCCAGCAGCGTGGATCCGGGACAGGGGGCATATGGCTACACCTTC. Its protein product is CASSVDPGQGAYGYTF.

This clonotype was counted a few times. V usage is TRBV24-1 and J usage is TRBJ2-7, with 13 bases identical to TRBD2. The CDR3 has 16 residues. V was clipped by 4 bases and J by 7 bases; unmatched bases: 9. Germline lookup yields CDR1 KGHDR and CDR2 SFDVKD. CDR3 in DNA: TGTGCCACCAGTGAGGCTGGGACTAGCGGGAACAGAGAGCAGTACTTC. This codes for CATSEAGTSGNREQYF.

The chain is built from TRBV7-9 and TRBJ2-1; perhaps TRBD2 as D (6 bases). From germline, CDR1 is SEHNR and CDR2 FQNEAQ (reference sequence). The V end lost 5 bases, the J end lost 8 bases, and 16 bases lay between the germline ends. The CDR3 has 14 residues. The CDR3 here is CASSSRLGGDEQFF. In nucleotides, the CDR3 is TGTGCCAGCAGCAGCCGTCTCGGAGGGGATGAGCAGTTCTTC.

CDR3 nucleotide sequence: TGTGCCAGCAGCTTGGGACTAGCGGGAGACCTCCCCACAGATACGCAGTATTTT. It encodes CASSLGLAGDLPTDTQYF. The V gene is TRBV7-6, the J gene TRBJ2-3; 14 positions match TRBD2. V trimming: 3 bases; J trimming: 2 bases; junction bases outside the gene matches: 7. The CDR3 runs 18 residues. CDR1 SGHVS and CDR2 FNYEAQ come from the germline V gene.

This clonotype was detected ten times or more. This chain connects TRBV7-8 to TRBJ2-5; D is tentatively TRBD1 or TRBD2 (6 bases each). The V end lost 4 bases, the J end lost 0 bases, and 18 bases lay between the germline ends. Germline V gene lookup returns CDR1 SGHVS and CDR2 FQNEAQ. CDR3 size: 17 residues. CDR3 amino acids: CASSSGTSGANQETQYF. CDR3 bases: TGTGCCAGCAGCTCCGGGACTTCGGGGGCAAACCAAGAGACCCAGTACTTC.

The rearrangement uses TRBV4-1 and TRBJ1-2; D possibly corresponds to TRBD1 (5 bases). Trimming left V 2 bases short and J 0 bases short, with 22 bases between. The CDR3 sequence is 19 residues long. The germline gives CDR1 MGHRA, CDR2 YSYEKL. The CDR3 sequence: CASSQILGPKGQANYGYTF. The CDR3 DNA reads TGCGCCAGCAGCCAAATTCTGGGCCCGAAGGGGCAGGCTAACTATGGCTACACCTTC.

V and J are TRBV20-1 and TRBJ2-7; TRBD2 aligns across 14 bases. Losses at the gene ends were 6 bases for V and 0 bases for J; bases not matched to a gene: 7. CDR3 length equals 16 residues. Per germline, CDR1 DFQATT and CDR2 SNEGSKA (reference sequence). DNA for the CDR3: TGCAGTGCCCGGACTAGCGGGAGGCTTAGCTCCTACGAGCAGTACTTC. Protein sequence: CSARTSGRLSSYEQYF.

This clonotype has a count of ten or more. DNA for the CDR3: TGCAGCGTGGGGACAGGGGCAGCCGGGGAGCTGTTTTTT. This translates into CSVGTGAAGELFF. The genes are TRBV29-1 and TRBJ2-2; 10 bases align to TRBD1. The V gene's germline CDR1 is SQVTM and CDR2 ANQGSEA. V dropped 6 bases and J dropped 6; count of bases not matched to a gene: 4. CDR3 size: 13 residues.

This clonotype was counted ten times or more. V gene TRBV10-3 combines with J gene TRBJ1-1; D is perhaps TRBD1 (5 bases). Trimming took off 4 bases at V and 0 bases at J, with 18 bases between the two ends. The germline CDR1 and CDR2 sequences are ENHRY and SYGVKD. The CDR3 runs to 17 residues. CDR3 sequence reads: CAISAWSGPSMNTEAFF. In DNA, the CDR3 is TGTGCCATCAGTGCGTGGTCAGGGCCCTCGATGAACACTGAAGCTTTCTTT.

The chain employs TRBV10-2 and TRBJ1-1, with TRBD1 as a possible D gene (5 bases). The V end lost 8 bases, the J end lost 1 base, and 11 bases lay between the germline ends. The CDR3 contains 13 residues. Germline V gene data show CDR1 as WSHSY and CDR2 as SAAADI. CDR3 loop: CASWGRTNTEAFF. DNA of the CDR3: TGCGCCAGCTGGGGACGGACGAACACTGAAGCTTTCTTT.

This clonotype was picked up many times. Here the CDR3 DNA reads TGCAGTGCAGCGAGCTTCAGGGTAACAGATACGCAGTATTTT. It translates to CSAASFRVTDTQYF. The chain links TRBV20-1 to TRBJ2-3, with D possibly matching TRBD1 (5 bases). The ends were cut back, 6 bases at V and 3 bases at J, with 16 bases in the middle. CDR1 is DFQATT and CDR2 is SNEGSKA in the germline V gene (reference sequence). CDR3 length equals 14 residues.

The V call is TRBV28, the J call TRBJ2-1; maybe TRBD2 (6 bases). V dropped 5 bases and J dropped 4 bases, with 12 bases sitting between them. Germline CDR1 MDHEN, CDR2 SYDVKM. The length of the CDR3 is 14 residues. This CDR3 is CASSVAAKYNEQFF. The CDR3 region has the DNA TGTGCCAGCAGTGTAGCGGCTAAATACAATGAGCAGTTCTTC.

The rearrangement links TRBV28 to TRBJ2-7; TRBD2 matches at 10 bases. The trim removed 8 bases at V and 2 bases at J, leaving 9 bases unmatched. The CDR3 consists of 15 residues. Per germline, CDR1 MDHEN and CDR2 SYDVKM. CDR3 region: CASLNPAGGPYEQYF. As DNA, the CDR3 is TGTGCCAGCCTAAACCCAGCGGGAGGGCCCTACGAGCAGTACTTC.

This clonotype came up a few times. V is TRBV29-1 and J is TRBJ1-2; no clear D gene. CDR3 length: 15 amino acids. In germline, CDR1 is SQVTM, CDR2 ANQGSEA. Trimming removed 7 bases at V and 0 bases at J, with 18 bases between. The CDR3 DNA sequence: TGCAGCGGGTTAGCGACCGGATTAGCTAACTATGGCTACACCTTC. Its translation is CSGLATGLANYGYTF.

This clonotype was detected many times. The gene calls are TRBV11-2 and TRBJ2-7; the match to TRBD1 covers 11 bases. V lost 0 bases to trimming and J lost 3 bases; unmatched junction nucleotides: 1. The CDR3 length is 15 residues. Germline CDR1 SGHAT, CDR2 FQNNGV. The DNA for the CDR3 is TGTGCCAGCAGCTTAGAAGGGACAGGGGGCTACGAGCAGTACTTC. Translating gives CASSLEGTGGYEQYF.

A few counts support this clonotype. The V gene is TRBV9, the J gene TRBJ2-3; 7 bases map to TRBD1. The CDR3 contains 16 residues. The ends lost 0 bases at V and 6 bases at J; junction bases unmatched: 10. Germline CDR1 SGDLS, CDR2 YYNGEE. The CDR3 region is CASSVEGAIDSDTQYF. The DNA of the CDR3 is TGTGCCAGCAGCGTAGAGGGGGCGATCGATTCGGATACGCAGTATTTT. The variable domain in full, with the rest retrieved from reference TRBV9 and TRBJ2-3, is DSGVTQTPKHLITATGQRVTLRCSPRSGDLSVYWYQQSLDQGLQFLIQYYNGEERAKGNILERFSAQQFPDLHSELNLSSLELGDSALYFCASSVEGAIDSDTQYFGPGTRLTVL.

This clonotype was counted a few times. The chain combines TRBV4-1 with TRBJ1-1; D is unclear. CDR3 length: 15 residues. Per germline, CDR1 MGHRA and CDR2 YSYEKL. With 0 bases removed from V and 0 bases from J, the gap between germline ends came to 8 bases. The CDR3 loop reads CASSQDKSMNTEAFF. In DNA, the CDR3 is TGCGCCAGCAGCCAAGATAAGTCGATGAACACTGAAGCTTTCTTT.

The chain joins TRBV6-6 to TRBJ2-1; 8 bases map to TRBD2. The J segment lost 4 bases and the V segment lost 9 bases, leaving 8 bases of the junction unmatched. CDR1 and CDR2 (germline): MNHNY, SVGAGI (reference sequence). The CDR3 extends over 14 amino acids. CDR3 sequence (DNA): TGTGCCAGTAAGCCCGGGAGGGAATACAATGAGCAGTTCTTC. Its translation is CASKPGREYNEQFF.